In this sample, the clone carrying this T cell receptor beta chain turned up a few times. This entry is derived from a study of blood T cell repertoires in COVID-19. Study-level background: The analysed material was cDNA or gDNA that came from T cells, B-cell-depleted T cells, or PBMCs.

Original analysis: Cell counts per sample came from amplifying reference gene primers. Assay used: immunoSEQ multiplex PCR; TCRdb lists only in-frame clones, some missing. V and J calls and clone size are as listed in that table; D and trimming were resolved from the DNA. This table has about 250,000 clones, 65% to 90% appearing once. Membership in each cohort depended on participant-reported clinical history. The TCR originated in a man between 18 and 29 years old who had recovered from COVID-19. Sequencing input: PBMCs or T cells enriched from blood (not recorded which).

Written as DNA, the CDR3 is TGTGCCAGTACACCCCGGGACAGAAGCCTTAACACTGAAGCTTTCTTT. It translates to CASTPRDRSLNTEAFF. This sequence joins TRBV19 and TRBJ1-1; TRBD1 agrees at 7 bases. Germline V gene lookup returns CDR1 LNHDA and CDR2 SQIVND (reference sequence). With V trimmed by 7 bases and J by 2 bases, 13 bases remained unmatched. CDR3 length: 16 amino acids.